These 20 T cell receptor beta chains came from one sample sequenced in a study of blood T cell repertoires in COVID-19. TCRdb's table, derived via immunoSEQ multiplex PCR, lists solely in-frame clones and lacks some. The data hold some 61,000 clones, with approximately 90% observed a single time. The sample taken for sequencing was peripheral blood. The receptors here all came from a man aged 60 to 69 with acute or convalescent COVID-19.

V is TRBV7-2 and J is TRBJ1-1; possible D gene TRBD1, 5 bases. The CDR3 contains 15 residues. Germline values: CDR1 SGHTA, CDR2 FQGNSA. V lost 5 bases and J 4 bases, leaving 17 bases between the germline ends. CDR3 sequence (DNA): TGTGCCAGCAGCCGCACCGGGGGGGTAGGCACTGAAGCTTTCTTT. Its protein product is CASSRTGGVGTEAFF. The full variable domain, completed using reference TRBV7-2 and TRBJ1-1, is GAGVSQSPSNKVTEKGKDVELRCDPISGHTALYWYRQSLGQGLEFLIYFQGNSAPDKSGLPSDRFSAERTGGSVSTLTIQRTQQEDSAVYLCASSRTGGVGTEAFFGQGTRLTVV.

The chain employs TRBV6-6 and TRBJ1-4; D not resolved. Germline CDR1 reads MNHNY; CDR2 reads SVGAGI (reference sequence). V shed 2 bases and J shed 4 bases, with 5 bases lying between them. The CDR3 is made up of 13 amino acids. CDR3 sequence (DNA): TGTGCCAGCAGTTACCTTCTTAATGAAAAACTGTTTTTT. Translated: CASSYLLNEKLFF.

The chain couples TRBV4-2 to TRBJ2-1; no firm D call. This CDR3 has 14 amino acids. Germline values: CDR1 LGHNA, CDR2 YNFKEQ. The V end was cut by 6 bases, the J end by 7 bases, with 16 bases between. The CDR3 DNA sequence: TGTGCCAGCAGGGCGGTACGGGTAGGTAATGAGCAGTTCTTC. It translates to CASRAVRVGNEQFF.

This chain joins TRBV5-4 and TRBJ2-6, with D uncertain. V lost 0 bases to trimming and J lost 0 bases, with 7 bases between them. CDR3 length: 16 amino acids. Germline loops: CDR1 SGHNT, CDR2 YYREEE (reference sequence). CDR3 loop: CASSLGQISGANVLTF. The DNA for the CDR3 is TGTGCCAGCAGCTTGGGGCAGATCTCTGGGGCCAACGTCCTGACTTTC.

CDR3 nucleotide sequence: TGTGCCAGCAGCTTGGTCGGCACCCTCGCGGAACTGTTTTTT. This sequence encodes CASSLVGTLAELFF. V and J are TRBV5-5 and TRBJ1-4; D ambiguous. There are 14 residues in the CDR3. The V gene lost 0 bases and the J gene lost 12 bases, with 15 bases spanning the gap. In germline, CDR1 is SGHKS, CDR2 YYEKEE (reference sequence). The full variable domain, completed using reference TRBV5-5 and TRBJ1-4, is DAGVTQSPTHLIKTRGQQVTLRCSPISGHKSVSWYQQVLGQGPQFIFQYYEKEERGRGNFPDRFSARQFPNYSSELNVNALLLGDSALYLCASSLVGTLAELFFGSGTQLSVL.

V is TRBV19 and J is TRBJ2-4; TRBD1 is a possible D gene (6 bases). The V gene's germline CDR1 is LNHDA and CDR2 SQIVND (reference sequence). The CDR3 has 16 residues. The V and J ends lost 4 bases and 0 bases respectively, with 13 bases between them. CDR3 residues: CASSSTGSLAKNIQYF. The CDR3 DNA follows: TGTGCCAGTAGTAGTACAGGGAGTCTAGCCAAAAACATTCAGTACTTC.

The genes are TRBV18 and TRBJ2-2; 9 bases match TRBD1. CDR1 is KGHSH and CDR2 is LQKENI in the germline V gene. The length of the CDR3 is 15 residues. Trimming at V came to 5 bases and at J to 7 bases, leaving 8 bases not matched to a gene. CDR3 sequence: CASSAAGQGIGELFF. The CDR3 nucleotides read TGTGCCAGCTCAGCCGCCGGACAGGGGATCGGGGAGCTGTTTTTT.

The chain recombines TRBV14 with TRBJ1-2; D might be TRBD1 (5 bases). Trimming left V 3 bases short and J 4 bases short, with 15 bases between. Per the germline V gene, CDR1 is SGHDN and CDR2 is FVKESK. CDR3 size: 15 residues. The CDR3 DNA reads TGTGCCAGCAGCCACCTACCGGGGGGGGTCTATGGCTACACCTTC. Translated: CASSHLPGGVYGYTF.

V is TRBV6-5 and J is TRBJ2-1; 8 bases match TRBD2. CDR3 size: 16 residues. Germline CDR1 is MNHEY and CDR2 is SVGAGI. J was trimmed by 5 bases and V by 0 bases; bases with no gene match: 6. This chain's CDR3 is CASSYSIGGDHNEQFF. The CDR3 DNA follows: TGTGCCAGCAGTTACTCGATCGGGGGGGACCACAATGAGCAGTTCTTC.

The chain carries TRBV12-3 or TRBV12-4 and TRBJ2-3; the D is unclear. The CDR3 spans 11 residues. V was shortened by 6 bases and J by 9 bases, with 10 bases between the two germline ends. The CDR3, as DNA: TGTGCCAGCAGCCCGGGTAGCACGCAGTATTTT. It translates to CASSPGSTQYF.

The rearrangement joins TRBV6-5 to TRBJ2-7; D might be TRBD1 (6 bases). The germline gives CDR1 MNHEY, CDR2 SVGAGI. CDR3 length equals 14 residues. V was shortened by 2 bases and J by 4 bases, with 12 bases between the two germline ends. CDR3 nucleotides: TGTGCCAGCAGTTACGGGACAAGTCTTTACGAGCAGTACTTC. It translates to CASSYGTSLYEQYF.

The rearrangement links TRBV5-1 to TRBJ1-1; TRBD1 matches at 11 bases. V shed 7 bases, J shed 7 bases, and the junction held 15 bases outside the gene matches. CDR3 length equals 16 residues. Germline lookup yields CDR1 SGHRS and CDR2 YFSETQ. CDR3 residues: CASRLALGQGDNEAFF. In DNA, the CDR3 is TGCGCCAGCCGTCTTGCCCTGGGACAGGGGGATAATGAAGCTTTCTTT.

The chain couples TRBV5-1 to TRBJ2-7; TRBD1 agrees at 7 bases. Unmatched junction bases numbered 4, after V lost 1 base and J lost 0 bases. Germline loops: CDR1 SGHRS, CDR2 YFSETQ. This CDR3 has 15 residues. This CDR3 reads CASSLKGALSYEQYF. CDR3 DNA: TGCGCCAGCAGCTTGAAGGGGGCACTCTCCTACGAGCAGTACTTC.

This clone was observed a handful of times. The rearrangement links TRBV27 to TRBJ2-7, with D possibly TRBD1 on 6 matching bases. CDR1 MNHEY and CDR2 SMNVEV come from the germline V gene (reference sequence). The CDR3 consists of 14 residues. Trimming removed 4 bases from V and 2 bases from J, with 12 bases in between. The CDR3 protein is CASSSRGTTYEQYF. CDR3 bases: TGTGCCAGCAGTTCTAGGGGGACCACCTACGAGCAGTACTTC.

The chain carries TRBV27 and TRBJ1-5; a weak D match, TRBD1 (5 bases). With 1 base removed from V and 6 bases from J, the gap between germline ends came to 13 bases. Germline values: CDR1 MNHEY, CDR2 SMNVEV (reference sequence). The CDR3 consists of 15 residues. The chain's CDR3 is CASSLFRGDLQPQHF. The CDR3 DNA reads as TGTGCCAGCAGTTTATTCCGGGGGGACCTTCAGCCCCAGCATTTT.

This chain links TRBV5-1 with TRBJ1-5; 7 nucleotides match TRBD1. V was clipped by 0 bases and J by 5 bases; unmatched bases: 2. The CDR3 is 14 amino acids. The germline gives CDR1 SGHRS, CDR2 YFSETQ. The CDR3 sequence is CASSLEGADQPQHF. The CDR3 DNA reads as TGCGCCAGCAGCTTGGAGGGGGCTGATCAGCCCCAGCATTTT. Full variable domain (outside the CDR3, taken from reference TRBV5-1 and TRBJ1-5): KAGVTQTPRYLIKTRGQQVTLSCSPISGHRSVSWYQQTPGQGLQFLFEYFSETQRNKGNFPGRFSGRQFSNSRSEMNVSTLELGDSALYLCASSLEGADQPQHFGDGTRLSIL.

The chain links TRBV6-5 to TRBJ2-1; TRBD1 matches at 7 bases. The CDR3 consists of 15 residues. Looked up from germline, CDR1 is MNHEY and CDR2 is SVGAGI. V was clipped by 4 bases and J by 7 bases; unmatched bases: 10. The CDR3, as DNA: TGTGCCAGCAGTTTCTCCGACAGGGCACTGAATGAGCAGTTCTTC. Amino acid sequence: CASSFSDRALNEQFF.

The rearrangement uses TRBV25-1 and TRBJ1-4, with D possibly being TRBD1 (6 bases). CDR1 MGHDK and CDR2 SYGVNS come from the germline V gene. Deletions cut 8 bases from V and 9 bases from J, with 19 bases between. There are 14 residues in the CDR3. DNA of the CDR3: TGTGCCAGCGGTAGGGGGGGCGACAGAAAAAAACTGTTTTTT. Protein: CASGRGGDRKKLFF.

V is TRBV7-2 and J is TRBJ2-7; D possibly corresponds to TRBD1 (5 bases). V was clipped by 3 bases and J by 5 bases, with 14 bases between them. CDR3 size: 14 residues. Per germline, CDR1 SGHTA and CDR2 FQGNSA. The CDR3, as DNA: TGTGCCAGCAGCTTTATCCAGGGTCCCGACGAGCAGTACTTC. As protein: CASSFIQGPDEQYF.

In its sample, this clone was seen once. The chain employs TRBV4-1 and TRBJ1-4; no firm D call. Trimming took off 0 bases at V and 8 bases at J, with 10 bases between the two ends. The length of the CDR3 is 14 residues. Germline V lookup: CDR1 MGHRA, CDR2 YSYEKL. In DNA form, the CDR3 reads TGCGCCAGCAGCCAAGAGAGGATCGGAGAAAAACTGTTTTTT. This codes for CASSQERIGEKLFF.